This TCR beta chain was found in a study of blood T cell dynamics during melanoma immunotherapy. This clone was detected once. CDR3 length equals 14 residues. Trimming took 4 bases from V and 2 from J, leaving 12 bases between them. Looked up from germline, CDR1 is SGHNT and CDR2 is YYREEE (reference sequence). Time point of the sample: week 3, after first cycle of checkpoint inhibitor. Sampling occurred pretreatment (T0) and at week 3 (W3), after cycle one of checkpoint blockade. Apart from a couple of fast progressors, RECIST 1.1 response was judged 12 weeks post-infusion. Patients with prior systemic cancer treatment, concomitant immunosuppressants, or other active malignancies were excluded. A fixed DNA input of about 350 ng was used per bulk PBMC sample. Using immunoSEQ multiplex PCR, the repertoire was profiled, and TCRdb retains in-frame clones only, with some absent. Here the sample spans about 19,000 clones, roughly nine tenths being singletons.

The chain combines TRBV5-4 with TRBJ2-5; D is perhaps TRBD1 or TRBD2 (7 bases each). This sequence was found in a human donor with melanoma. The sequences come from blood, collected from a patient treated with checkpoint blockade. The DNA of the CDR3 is TGTGCCAGCAGCGATCAGGGGGGGCAAGAGACCCAGTACTTC. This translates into CASSDQGGQETQYF.